This T cell receptor (beta chain) stems from a study of vaccination and CD4 T cells after COVID-19. Across the whole study: Each person enrolled got two BNT162b2 or mRNA-1273 vaccine doses. Each control culture was treated with a CEFX pool, an HIV-1 Nef pool, or no peptide.

The study sequenced cultured CD4+ T cell DNA using the Oncomine TCR Beta short-read assay. Once CD4+ T cells had been cultured, genomic DNA was extracted from them. TCRdb called the PCR reads again in MiXCR, with one record for every CDR3 protein. The sample lists about 15,000 distinct CDR3 sequences, approximately 73% occurring once. Details on this clonotype: Its antigen is as yet unknown.

The CDR3 is 12 amino acids. Germline V lookup: CDR1 SQVTM, CDR2 ANQGSEA. The V gene lost 1 base and the J gene lost 5 bases, with 8 bases spanning the gap. Treatment: roughly 10-day PBMC culture with coronavirus spike peptide pools or control peptides (ViraFEST assay). The sequenced material came from CD4+ T cells from blood, cultured in vitro. This TCR was sampled from a human donor who had recovered from COVID-19. V is TRBV29-1 and J is TRBJ1-2; tentative D call: TRBD1 (6 bases). The CDR3 here is CSVEGGPYGYTF. In DNA, the CDR3 is TGCAGCGTTGAAGGGGGGCCTTATGGCTACACCTTC.